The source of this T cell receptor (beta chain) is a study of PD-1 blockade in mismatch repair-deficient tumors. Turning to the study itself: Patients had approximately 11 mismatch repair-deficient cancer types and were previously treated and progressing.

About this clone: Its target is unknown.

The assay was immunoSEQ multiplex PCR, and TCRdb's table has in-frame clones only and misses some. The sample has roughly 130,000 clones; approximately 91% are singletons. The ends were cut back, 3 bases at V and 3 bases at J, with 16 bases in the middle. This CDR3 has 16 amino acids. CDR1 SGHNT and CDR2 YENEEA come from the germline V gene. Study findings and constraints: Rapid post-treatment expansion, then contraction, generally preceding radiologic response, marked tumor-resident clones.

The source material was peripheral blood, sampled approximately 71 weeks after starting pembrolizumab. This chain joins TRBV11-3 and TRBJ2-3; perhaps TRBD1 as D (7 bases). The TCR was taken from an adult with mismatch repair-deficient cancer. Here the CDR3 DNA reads TGTGCCAGCAGCTTCCGCAGGGGGGCGATGACAGATACGCAGTATTTT. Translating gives CASSFRRGAMTDTQYF.